The entry that follows covers one T cell receptor beta chain sequence. Its antigen remains unknown. The PCR used 60 Vbeta and 13 Jbeta primers. Profiled with immunoSEQ multiplex PCR; TCRdb holds only in-frame clones, not every one. The sample lists some 130,000 clones; around 73% were seen once. This entry comes from a study of cytomegalovirus exposure and HLA in healthy donors. In the study overall: There were 75 million to 95 million unique TCRs (from HLA-typed donors) in an early data release.

CDR1 SGHTA and CDR2 FQGTGA come from the germline V gene. V lost 5 bases, J lost 5 bases, and 9 bases stayed unmatched. This CDR3 spans 16 amino acids. Study conclusions and caveats: Both high specificity and high sensitivity reportedly marked the classifier's diagnosis of cytomegalovirus status. Common viral pathogens (according to a later analysis) appeared linked to several of the most significant clusters. Many donors shared some public TCRs, even though most TCR sequences were rare.

V usage is TRBV7-3 and J usage is TRBJ2-3, with 11 bases identical to TRBD2. This receptor was taken from a female donor in good health and CMV-seronegative. The specimen was PBMCs. The CDR3 nucleotides are TGTGCCAGCAGCCCGATAGCGGGAGGGCCAGGAGATACGCAGTATTTT. Translated, it gives CASSPIAGGPGDTQYF. Together with reference TRBV7-3 and TRBJ2-3, the CDR3 gives the full variable domain: GAGVSQTPSNKVTEKGKYVELRCDPISGHTALYWYRQSLGQGPEFLIYFQGTGAADDSGLPNDRFFAVRPEGSVSTLKIQRTERGDSAVYLCASSPIAGGPGDTQYFGPGTRLTVL.